This TCR beta chain was recorded in a study of blood T cell repertoires in COVID-19. The assay was immunoSEQ multiplex PCR, and TCRdb's table has in-frame clones only and misses some. Of about 160,000 clones in the sample, 65% to 85% were seen once. The CDR3 loop spans 16 amino acids. The V gene end was trimmed by 6 bases and the J gene end by 7 bases; junction bases not matched to a gene: 11. CDR1 LNHDA and CDR2 SQIVND come from the germline V gene (reference sequence). This clone has a handful of counts. The receptor was derived from an elderly woman with active or convalescent COVID-19. Sequencing was carried out using peripheral blood. The rearrangement uses TRBV19 and TRBJ2-1; 11 bases match TRBD2. As DNA, the CDR3 is TGTGCCAGTAGCCCAGATAGCGGGGGGGCGAGGAATGAGCAGTTCTTC. This translates into CASSPDSGGARNEQFF.